This T cell receptor (beta chain) appears in the sequencing data of a study of OX40 agonist ivuxolimab in advanced cancers. Overall study results and limits: CD4+ T cells averaged fewer expanded clones than CD8+ T cells.

A remark on this clone: Its antigen is still unknown.

Method: immunoSEQ multiplex PCR; TCRdb's copy keeps in-frame clones and lacks some. The data contain 85,000 to 90,000 clones, 80% to 95% of them singletons. The germline gives CDR1 SGHRS, CDR2 YFSETQ. CDR3 length: 14 residues. The V and J ends lost 2 bases and 3 bases respectively, with 10 bases between them. The rearrangement joins TRBV5-1 to TRBJ2-3, with D perhaps matching TRBD2 (6 bases). The TCR originated in an adult with an advanced solid tumor such as melanoma, head and neck, liver or kidney cancer. Source: CD4+ or CD8+ T cells sorted from blood, taken in a trial of the OX40 agonist ivuxolimab. CDR3 bases: TGCGCCAGCAGCTTTGCGGGAAGGACAGATACGCAGTATTTT. It translates to CASSFAGRTDTQYF.